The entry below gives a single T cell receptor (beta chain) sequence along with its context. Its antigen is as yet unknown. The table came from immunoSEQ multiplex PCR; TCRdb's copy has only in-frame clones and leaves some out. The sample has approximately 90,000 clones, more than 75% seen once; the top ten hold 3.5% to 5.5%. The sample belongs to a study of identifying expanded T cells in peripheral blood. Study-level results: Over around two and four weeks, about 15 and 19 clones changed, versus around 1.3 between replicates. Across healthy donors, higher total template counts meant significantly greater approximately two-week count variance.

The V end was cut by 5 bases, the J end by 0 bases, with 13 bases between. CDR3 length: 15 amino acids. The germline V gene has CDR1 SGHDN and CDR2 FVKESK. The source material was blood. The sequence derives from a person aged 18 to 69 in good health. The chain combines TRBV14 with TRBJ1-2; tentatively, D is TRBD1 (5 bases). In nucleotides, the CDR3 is TGTGCCAGCAGCTTTGACAGAGCCTCTAACTATGGCTACACCTTC. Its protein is CASSFDRASNYGYTF.